This TCR beta chain was identified during a study of identical twins. CDR1 and CDR2 (germline): MNHNY, SVGAGI (reference sequence). The CDR3 sequence is 16 residues long. With 0 bases removed from V and 3 bases from J, the gap between germline ends came to 15 bases. General study points: A lower insertion count was a feature of abundant cord blood beta clonotypes, with no such feature in memory repertoires. Surplus twin overlap in beta out-of-frame sequences was less pronounced. Models, which agreed with sharing between unrelated individuals, nonetheless underestimated the out-of-frame TCR alpha sharing seen in monozygotic twins.

TCRdb independently ran MiXCR on the 5' RACE reads; one entry per CDR3 protein. Of 1.5 million to 2 million distinct CDR3 sequences in the sample, about 32% are singletons; the top ten hold over 0.25%. Of note for this clonotype: Its target is unknown.

The rearrangement uses TRBV6-6 and TRBJ2-7; D unresolved. This sequence originates from a newborn girl in good health. The sample consisted of cord blood. The CDR3 sequence: CASSYSSLHPDYEQYF. In DNA form, the CDR3 reads TGTGCCAGCAGTTACTCGAGTCTGCATCCAGACTACGAGCAGTACTTC.